These 14 T cell receptor beta chains came from one sample sequenced in a study of T cell repertoires in cytomegalovirus infection. TCRdb reprocessed the reads via MiXCR and lists one record per CDR3 protein. The data contain over 450,000 distinct CDR3 sequences, roughly 12% of them singletons. Specimen: PBMCs. The receptors here all came from a human donor in good health (CMV status not recorded). Some clones in this sample may be carry-over from other donors' samples.

J is TRBJ1-2 and V is TRBV2; 9 bases fit TRBD1. This CDR3 spans 16 amino acids. CDR1 is SNHLY, CDR2 FYNNEI, per germline. V was pared by 6 bases and J by 5 bases, with 13 bases of the junction left unmatched. CDR3 sequence (DNA): TGTGCCAGCAGCCTAGAGACAGGGGGGTCGGGGTATGGCTACACCTTC. Its protein is CASSLETGGSGYGYTF.

The V call is TRBV20-1, the J call TRBJ1-3; maybe TRBD1 (5 bases). Germline CDR1 and CDR2: DFQATT and SNEGSKA (reference sequence). The V end was cut by 3 bases, the J end by 4 bases, with 10 bases between. The CDR3 length is 13 residues. The CDR3 DNA sequence: TGCAGTGCTAGTCCTGGGGGAGGAAACACCATATATTTT. Its translation is CSASPGGGNTIYF.

This clonotype was detected a few times. The chain carries TRBV20-1 and TRBJ2-5, with 7 bases lining up with TRBD2. Germline V gene lookup returns CDR1 DFQATT and CDR2 SNEGSKA (reference sequence). The CDR3 consists of 15 residues. V gave up 6 bases and J gave up 4 bases; unmatched junction bases: 14. CDR3 DNA sequence: TGCAGTGCAAAAGACAGACCCTCTAGCGGAGAGACCCAGTACTTC. This translates into CSAKDRPSSGETQYF.

The chain couples TRBV7-9 to TRBJ1-1; D not resolved. The CDR3 has 12 residues. Germline V lookup: CDR1 SEHNR, CDR2 FQNEAQ (reference sequence). Trimming cost V 7 bases and J 5 bases, with 11 bases left between them. CDR3 in amino acids: CASTGVSTEAFF. CDR3 in DNA: TGTGCCAGCACCGGTGTTTCGACTGAAGCTTTCTTT.

This clonotype showed up many times. The chain uses TRBV27 and TRBJ2-7, with 8 bases that match TRBD1. V was clipped by 3 bases and J by 2 bases; unmatched bases: 9. The CDR3 is 16 residues long. Germline V gives CDR1 MNHEY, CDR2 SMNVEV (reference sequence). The CDR3 sequence is CASSFIPDRGPYEQYF. The CDR3 DNA is TGTGCCAGCAGTTTTATACCCGACAGGGGCCCCTACGAGCAGTACTTC.

In this sample, this clonotype turned up a few times. V gene TRBV19 combines with J gene TRBJ2-2; D is unclear. Trimming shortened V by 6 bases and J by 6 bases, and 11 bases separated the two germline ends. CDR1 is LNHDA, CDR2 SQIVND, per germline (reference sequence). The CDR3 sequence is 13 residues long. CDR3 in DNA: TGTGCCAGTAGCAGAGGCCGGGCCGGGGAGCTGTTTTTT. The encoded protein is CASSRGRAGELFF.

Only a few counts were recorded for this clonotype. This sequence joins TRBV6-6 and TRBJ2-2; 9 nucleotides agree with TRBD2. There are 15 residues in the CDR3. Unmatched junction bases numbered 1, after V lost 0 bases and J lost 5 bases. Germline-derived CDR1 and CDR2 are MNHNY and SVGAGI (reference sequence). CDR3 coding DNA: TGTGCCAGCAGTTACTCGACTAGCGGAACCGGGGAGCTGTTTTTT. The encoded protein is CASSYSTSGTGELFF.

This clonotype was counted ten times or more. V gene TRBV7-8 combines with J gene TRBJ1-1, with D uncertain. Germline CDR1 is SGHVS and CDR2 is FQNEAQ. CDR3 length: 17 residues. V dropped 5 bases and J dropped 2 bases, with 21 bases sitting between them. The CDR3, as DNA: TGTGCCAGCAGCAAGGCCCCTCTTGAGAGACTTAACACTGAAGCTTTCTTT. Translated: CASSKAPLERLNTEAFF.

In this sample, this clonotype turned up many times. The chain links TRBV5-4 to TRBJ2-7, with 8 bases aligning to TRBD1. The CDR3 totals 16 residues. Germline V gene lookup returns CDR1 SGHNT and CDR2 YYREEE (reference sequence). V lost 3 bases and J lost 6; bases outside the gene matches: 14. The CDR3 region is CASSSRQGTSTIEQYF. The CDR3 DNA is TGTGCCAGCAGCTCCCGACAGGGGACGTCTACGATCGAGCAGTACTTC.

At least ten counts were recorded for this clonotype. J is TRBJ2-3 and V is TRBV5-4; D perhaps matches TRBD2 (6 bases). Germline CDR1 reads SGHNT; CDR2 reads YYREEE (reference sequence). The CDR3 length is 15 residues. Trimming left V 2 bases short and J 2 bases short, with 12 bases between. This CDR3 is CASSFRGTPTDTQYF. The CDR3 nucleotides are TGTGCCAGCAGCTTTCGCGGGACTCCCACAGATACGCAGTATTTT.

The sample holds many counts of this clonotype. The gene calls are TRBV7-9 and TRBJ2-3; no reliable D call. Deletions cut 5 bases from V and 3 bases from J, with 12 bases between. Germline assignment: CDR1 SEHNR and CDR2 FQNEAQ (reference sequence). The CDR3 extends over 14 amino acids. The DNA for the CDR3 is TGTGCCAGCAGCCGATCTATGACAACAGATACGCAGTATTTT. Amino acid sequence: CASSRSMTTDTQYF. The complete variable domain, with remaining parts taken from reference TRBV7-9 and TRBJ2-3, reads DTGVSQNPRHKITKRGQNVTFRCDPISEHNRLYWYRQTLGQGPEFLTYFQNEAQLEKSRLLSDRFSAERPKGSFSTLEIQRTEQGDSAMYLCASSRSMTTDTQYFGPGTRLTVL.

This clonotype was detected ten times or more. This sequence joins TRBV7-2 and TRBJ2-5, with TRBD2 identical over 9 bases. CDR1 is SGHTA and CDR2 is FQGNSA in the germline V gene. With 5 bases clipped from V and 4 bases from J, the junction kept 5 bases outside the gene matches. The CDR3 extends over 14 amino acids. The CDR3, as DNA: TGTGCCAGCAGCACAGCGGGGGGCCCAGAGACCCAGTACTTC. Protein product: CASSTAGGPETQYF.

V is TRBV20-1 and J is TRBJ2-7, with D maybe TRBD2 (5 bases). Looked up from germline, CDR1 is DFQATT and CDR2 is SNEGSKA (reference sequence). The V gene lost 1 base and the J gene lost 7 bases, with 14 bases spanning the gap. The CDR3 contains 13 residues. The CDR3 loop is CSARGLPDAEQYF. In DNA, the CDR3 is TGCAGTGCTAGAGGACTACCCGACGCGGAGCAGTACTTC.

This clonotype showed up many times. This rearrangement joins TRBV5-8 to TRBJ2-5; D is unresolved. The ends were cut back, 1 base at V and 0 bases at J, with 4 bases in the middle. Germline CDR1 reads SGHTS; CDR2 reads YDEGEE. This CDR3 is built from 13 residues. The CDR3 is CASSLTYQETQYF. As DNA, the CDR3 is TGTGCCAGCAGCTTGACGTACCAAGAGACCCAGTACTTC.